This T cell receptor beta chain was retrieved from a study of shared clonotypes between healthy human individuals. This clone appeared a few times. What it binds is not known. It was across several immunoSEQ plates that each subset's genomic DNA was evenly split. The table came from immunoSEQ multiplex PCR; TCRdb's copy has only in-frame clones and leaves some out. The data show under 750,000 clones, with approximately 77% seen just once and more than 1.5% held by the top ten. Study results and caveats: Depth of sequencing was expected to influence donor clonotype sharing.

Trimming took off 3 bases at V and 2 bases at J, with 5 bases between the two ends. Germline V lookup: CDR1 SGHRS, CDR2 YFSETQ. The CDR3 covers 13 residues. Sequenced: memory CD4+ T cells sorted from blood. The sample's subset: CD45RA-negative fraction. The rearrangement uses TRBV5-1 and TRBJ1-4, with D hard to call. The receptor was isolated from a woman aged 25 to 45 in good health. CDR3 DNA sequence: TGCGCCAGCAGCTCCCTGACTAATGAAAAACTGTTTTTT. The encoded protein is CASSSLTNEKLFF.